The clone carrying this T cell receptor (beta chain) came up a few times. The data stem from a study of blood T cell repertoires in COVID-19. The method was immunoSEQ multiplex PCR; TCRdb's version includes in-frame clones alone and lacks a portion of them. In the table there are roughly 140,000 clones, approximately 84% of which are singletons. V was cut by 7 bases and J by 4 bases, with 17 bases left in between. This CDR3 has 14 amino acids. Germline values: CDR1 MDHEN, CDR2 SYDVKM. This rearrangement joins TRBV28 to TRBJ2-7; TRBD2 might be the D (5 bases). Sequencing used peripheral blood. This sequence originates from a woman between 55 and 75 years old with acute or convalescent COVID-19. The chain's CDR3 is CASTSPWERYEQYF. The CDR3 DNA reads TGTGCCAGCACCTCGCCGTGGGAGCGGTACGAGCAGTACTTC.